Below, 5 T cell receptor beta chains from the same sample are listed, as sequenced in a study of post-analysis software for immune sequencing data. Unique molecular identifiers were present in the TCR beta cDNA libraries. TCRdb reprocessed the PCR reads via MiXCR and lists one record per CDR3 protein. The table includes hundreds of thousands of distinct CDR3 sequences, 25% to 30% detected once. Study observations and caveats: Included in a set of a handful of TRBV segments more frequent in patients than controls were TRBV5-6, TRBV5-1 and TRBV20-1.

No antigen is known for these receptors. What was sequenced was blood. These receptors originate from a girl aged 5-17 years with multiple sclerosis.

The CDR3 sequence: CSASRASGSTDTQYF. CDR3 nucleotides: TGCAGTGCCTCTCGGGCTAGCGGGAGTACAGATACGCAGTATTTT. This chain links TRBV20-1 with TRBJ2-3, with TRBD2 matching over 10 bases. The CDR3 sequence is 15 residues long. Germline loops: CDR1 DFQATT, CDR2 SNEGSKA (reference sequence). The J segment lost 3 bases and the V segment lost 6 bases, leaving 9 bases of the junction unmatched.

This chain joins TRBV5-6 and TRBJ1-5, with 7 positions matching TRBD1. The CDR3 runs 15 residues. Germline values: CDR1 SGHDT, CDR2 YYEEEE. V shed 4 bases and J 5 bases; nucleotides not matched to a gene: 9. The CDR3 here is CASSRRTGGDQPQHF. The DNA for the CDR3 is TGTGCCAGCAGCCGAAGGACAGGTGGAGATCAGCCCCAGCATTTT.

This clonotype occurred a few times. The rearrangement joins TRBV6-5 to TRBJ1-4; D gene ambiguous. V shed 7 bases and J shed 3 bases, with 15 bases lying between them. CDR1 and CDR2 from the germline V gene are MNHEY and SVGAGI. The CDR3 runs 15 residues. CDR3 in DNA: TGTGCCAGCACCTCGGTCAGCGAGCCTAATGAAAAACTGTTTTTT. Residues: CASTSVSEPNEKLFF.

In the case of this clonotype: Compared with germline, one end of the junction differs, possibly owing to a read error. The genes are TRBV27 and TRBJ2-5; TRBD1 matches at 7 bases. In germline, CDR1 is MNHEY, CDR2 SMNVEV (reference sequence). The CDR3 is made up of 13 amino acids. As DNA, the CDR3 is TGTGCCGGCAGTCGGGACAGACTCAGGGAGCAGTACTTC. Protein sequence: CAGSRDRLREQYF.

The chain uses TRBV20-1 and TRBJ2-7; 7 nucleotides agree with TRBD1. CDR3 size: 14 residues. Germline CDR1 DFQATT, CDR2 SNEGSKA (reference sequence). Trimming cost V 5 bases and J 4 bases; bases outside gene matches: 11. The CDR3 reads CSAPGQRVLYEQYF. As DNA, the CDR3 is TGCAGTGCTCCGGGACAGCGTGTCCTGTACGAGCAGTACTTC.